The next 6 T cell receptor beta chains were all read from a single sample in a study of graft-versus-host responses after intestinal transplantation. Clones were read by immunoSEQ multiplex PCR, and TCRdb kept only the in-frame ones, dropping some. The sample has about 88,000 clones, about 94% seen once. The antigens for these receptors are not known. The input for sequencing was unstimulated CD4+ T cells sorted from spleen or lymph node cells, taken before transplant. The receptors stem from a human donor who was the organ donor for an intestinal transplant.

CDR3 in DNA: TGCGCCAGCAGCGGGGGACAGGTGGGGGCTGGGGCCAACGTCCTGACTTTC. Its translation: CASSGGQVGAGANVLTF. The V gene is TRBV4-1, the J gene TRBJ2-6; 8 nucleotides agree with TRBD1. The CDR3 length is 17 residues. V dropped 5 bases and J dropped 2; count of bases not matched to a gene: 8. Germline lookup yields CDR1 MGHRA and CDR2 YSYEKL.

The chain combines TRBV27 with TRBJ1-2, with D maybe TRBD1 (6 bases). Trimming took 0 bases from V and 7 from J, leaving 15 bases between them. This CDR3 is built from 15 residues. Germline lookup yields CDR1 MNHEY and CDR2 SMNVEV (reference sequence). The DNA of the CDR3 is TGTGCCAGCAGTTTATCGGACAGTCTAAGGGGTGGCTACACCTTC. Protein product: CASSLSDSLRGGYTF.

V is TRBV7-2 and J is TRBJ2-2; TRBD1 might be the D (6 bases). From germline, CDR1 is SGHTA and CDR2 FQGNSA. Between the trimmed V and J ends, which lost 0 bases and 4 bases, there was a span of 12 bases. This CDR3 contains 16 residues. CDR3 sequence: CASSLAPGHITGELFF. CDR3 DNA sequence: TGTGCCAGCAGCTTAGCTCCGGGACATATCACCGGGGAGCTGTTTTTT.

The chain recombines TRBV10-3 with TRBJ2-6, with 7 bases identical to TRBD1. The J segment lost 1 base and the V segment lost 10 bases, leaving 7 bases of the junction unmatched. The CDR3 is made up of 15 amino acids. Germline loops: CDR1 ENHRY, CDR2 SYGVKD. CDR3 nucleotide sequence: TGTGCCACCGGAGACAGGGTGTCTGGGGCCAACGTCCTGACTTTC. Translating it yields CATGDRVSGANVLTF.

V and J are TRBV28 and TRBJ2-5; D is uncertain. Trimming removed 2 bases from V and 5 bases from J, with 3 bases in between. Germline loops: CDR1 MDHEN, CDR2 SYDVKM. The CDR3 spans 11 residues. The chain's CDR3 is CASSLTETQYF. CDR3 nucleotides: TGTGCCAGCAGTTTAACCGAGACCCAGTACTTC.

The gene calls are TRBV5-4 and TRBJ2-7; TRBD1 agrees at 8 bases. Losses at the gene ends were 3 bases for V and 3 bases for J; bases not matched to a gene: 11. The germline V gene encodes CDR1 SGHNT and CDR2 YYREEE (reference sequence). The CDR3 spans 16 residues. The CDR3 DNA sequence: TGTGCCAGCAGCTGGACAGGGTTAAGTCGTATCTACGAGCAGTACTTC. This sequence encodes CASSWTGLSRIYEQYF.